Detailed here is one T cell receptor beta chain. CDR1 and CDR2 (germline): MNHEY, SVGAGI. Trimming removed 5 bases at V and 5 bases at J, with 18 bases between. The length of the CDR3 is 15 residues. TCRdb recomputed calls from the 5' RACE reads with MiXCR, one row per CDR3 protein. The table lists 7,200 or so distinct CDR3 sequences, approximately 40% of them singletons. Source material: memory CD4+ T cells sorted from blood. Documented subset: memory CD4+ T cells, CD4+CD45RO+CD25-. J is TRBJ1-1 and V is TRBV6-5, with D uncertain. This receptor was taken from a female donor with breast cancer. DNA for the CDR3: TGTGCCAGCAGTAAGCAGGCTGGTGTGGGGACTGAAGCTTTCTTT. Translating gives CASSKQAGVGTEAFF.